Reported below is one TCR beta chain. It has no known antigen specificity. No qualities accompany the bases; no much larger clone lies one base away. This specimen belongs to a study of T cell responses to AZD1222 COVID-19 vaccine (dated by TCRdb to about 2021). Notes on the research overall: Because spike-specific TCR depth and breadth did not differ between the two schedules, AZD1222 recipients who got a second dose at roughly 4 weeks were pooled with those who got a second dose at roughly 12 weeks. Enrollment into the trials was organized by age into subgroups of 18-55, 56-69 and 70-plus years, and those subgroups contained roughly 150, 30 and 60 TCR-sequenced participants, respectively. A total of under 250 trial participants underwent TCR sequencing, of whom roughly 210 had received two doses of AZD1222 and some 25 had received two doses of the MenACWY control vaccine.

Overall study results and their limits: Because no day 14 peak-response samples were available, repertoires were characterized only after the peak T cell response. Participants were mostly white British, with more females than males. The authors suggested clonal diversity may have been underestimated. After two AZD1222 doses, both the breadth and the depth of spike-specific TCRs were significantly higher than at day 0 and than in MenACWY recipients. In the small 56-69-year group, the increase in depth fell short of significance, most likely because of low power. Epitopes outside the regions mutated in the B.1.351 and B.1.1.7 variants were reportedly recognized by nearly half of the unique spike-specific TCRs. Conclusions about previously exposed vaccinees were limited because only a handful of AZD1222 recipients were SARS-CoV-2 seropositive at baseline. Vaccine-associated CD4 TCRs spanned the whole spike protein, with dominant responses in regions 160-218 and 743-854.

The intended sense of this specimen's time point label: baseline before first vaccination. Samples from vaccinated people were obtained from the UK trials COV001 and COV002, which included a single-blind randomized controlled phase 2/3 trial of AZD1222 (ChAdOx1 nCoV-19) in healthy adults. Trial participant PBMC samples were collected at day 0 and day 28 after the second dose for TCRbeta chain sequencing. The CDR3, from cysteine to phenylalanine, totals 13 residues. Only CDR3 DNA remains: 39 bases, in frame from the first base. V was cut back by 1 base and J by 2 bases, leaving a gap of 5 bases between them. The germline V gene (reference sequence) supplies CDR1 LGHDT and CDR2 YNNKEL. The CDR3 regions of human TCRbeta chains were analyzed by immunosequencing. In the authors' own workflow: Repertoire TCRs were matched against a reference library of SARS-CoV-2-specific TCRs generated with the MIRA antigen-specificity platform. Breadth meant the fraction of unique TCRs that were SARS-CoV-2-associated, whereas depth meant the fraction of total T cells that were SARS-CoV-2-associated. Using the MIRA data, every spike-specific TCR was mapped to the spike region that the TCR reacted to and assigned to either a CD4 or a CD8 class. Log10-transformed breadth and depth values were compared by one-way ANOVA with Sidak's multiple comparisons tests. The source is immuneACCESS, and TCRdb retained only in-frame sequences with V and J called. Part of the clones is not carried over; for the studies checked, unresolved V genes explain less than half of this, and the remainder is unexplained. That table furnishes V, J and clone size, whereas the DNA furnished D and trimming. Here the sample has under 120,000 clones; around 94% occur a single time. More than 2% of the sample lies in the top ten.

The rearranged segments are TRBV3-1 (or the pseudogene TRBV3-2) and TRBJ2-5; the D gene is not confidently resolved. This receptor was identified in an adult in good health. Specimen: peripheral blood, collected on day 0 of AZD1222 vaccination. For the CDR3, the sequence is CASSQVPQETQYF. Read as DNA, the sequence is TGTGCCAGCAGCCAAGTCCCGCAAGAGACCCAGTACTTC.